This T cell receptor (beta chain) was found in a study of T cells in Graves' hyperthyroidism and ophthalmopathy. Study-level points and caveats: Ophthalmopathy, which appeared later, was predicted by the model a median around 6 months before onset.

V lost 1 base to trimming and J lost 7 bases; unmatched junction nucleotides: 6. CDR1 and CDR2 (germline): LGHDT, YNNKEL (reference sequence). This CDR3 comprises 14 residues. The CDR3 regions of TCR beta were amplified from RNA transcripts. The TCR CDR3 was amplified in a first-round RT-PCR using the HTBI primer set. Using its own MiXCR run on the multiplex PCR reads, TCRdb lists one record per CDR3 protein. This sample has a few hundred thousand distinct CDR3 sequences, with roughly 14% found just once. Details on this clonotype: Antigen: not known.

Clinicians diagnosed patients from clinical symptoms, serum thyroxine and TRAb, thyroid ultrasound and orbital computed tomography. When hyperthyroidism was first diagnosed, the blood sample was taken, preceding any ophthalmopathy symptoms. PBMCs stemmed from 10 ml fresh peripheral blood. This receptor was taken from a woman in her thirties or forties with Graves' hyperthyroidism that later progressed to Graves' ophthalmopathy. Specimen: blood. The rearrangement uses TRBV3-1 and TRBJ2-7, with 8 bases fitting TRBD1. CDR3 residues: CASSQGQGASEQYF. For the CDR3, the DNA is TGTGCCAGCAGCCAAGGTCAGGGGGCGTCTGAGCAGTACTTC.